Shown below are 13 T cell receptor beta chains from a single sample sequenced in a study of blood T cell repertoires in COVID-19. Repertoires were generated with immunoSEQ multiplex PCR, while TCRdb's copy carries only in-frame clones and drops some. The sample holds 100,000 to 110,000 clones; 80% to 90% are singletons and the top ten take around 5%. Sequences were obtained from peripheral blood. The source is a human donor in a cohort sampled during active COVID-19.

CDR3 amino acids: CATRLAGNPEQYF. CDR3 coding DNA: TGTGCCACTAGACTAGCGGGAAATCCCGAGCAGTACTTC. J is TRBJ2-7 and V is TRBV9, with TRBD2 identical over 11 bases. The length of the CDR3 is 13 residues. Germline lookup yields CDR1 SGDLS and CDR2 YYNGEE. The V and J ends lost 9 bases and 6 bases, in that order; junction bases with no gene match: 8.

CDR3 sequence reads: CASSLDRALYNEQFF. The CDR3 nucleotides are TGTGCCAGCAGCTTGGACAGGGCGCTCTACAATGAGCAGTTCTTC. The genes are TRBV5-4 and TRBJ2-1, with a weak D call TRBD1 (6 bases). CDR3 length: 15 residues. CDR1 SGHNT and CDR2 YYREEE come from the germline V gene (reference sequence). Trimming left V 0 bases short and J 3 bases short, with 10 bases between.

CDR3 sequence reads: CASSQVGQDYGYTF. Here the CDR3 DNA reads TGTGCCAGCAGCCAGGTAGGACAGGACTATGGCTACACCTTC. The rearrangement links TRBV3-1 (or the pseudogene TRBV3-2) to TRBJ1-2; 7 bases agree with TRBD1. This CDR3 region has 14 residues. Germline V CDR1 and CDR2: LGHDT, YNNKEL (reference sequence). V shed 3 bases and J 3 bases; nucleotides not matched to a gene: 4.

CDR3 sequence reads: CASSWGRDYGYTF. CDR3 nucleotide sequence: TGTGCCAGCAGTTGGGGGCGGGACTATGGCTACACCTTC. This rearrangement joins TRBV27 to TRBJ1-2, with D perhaps matching TRBD1 (6 bases). CDR1 is MNHEY, CDR2 SMNVEV, per germline (reference sequence). The CDR3 consists of 13 residues. Trimming took 4 bases from V and 3 from J, leaving 9 bases between them.

The chain has TRBV9 and TRBJ2-3; 7 bases match TRBD1. This CDR3 has 14 amino acids. V was clipped by 4 bases and J by 2 bases; unmatched bases: 4. CDR1 and CDR2 from the germline V gene are SGDLS and YYNGEE. The CDR3 DNA reads as TGTGCCAGCAGCCCGGGACAGAACACAGATACGCAGTATTTT. Amino acids: CASSPGQNTDTQYF.

The chain employs TRBV15 and TRBJ2-7; D not resolved. The germline V gene encodes CDR1 LNHNV and CDR2 YYDKDF (reference sequence). The CDR3 sequence is 13 residues long. Trimming left V 3 bases short and J 2 bases short, with 8 bases between. The CDR3 is CATSSILTYEQYF. The CDR3 DNA reads as TGTGCCACCAGCAGCATCCTAACCTACGAGCAGTACTTC.

The chain couples TRBV6-5 to TRBJ1-5, with TRBD1 matching over 8 bases. V shed 10 bases, J shed 6 bases, and the junction held 14 bases outside the gene matches. CDR1 is MNHEY and CDR2 is SVGAGI in the germline V gene. The CDR3 covers 15 residues. The CDR3, as DNA: TGTGCCATCAGCTACGACAGGGGCTGGGGTCAGCCCCAGCATTTT. This translates into CAISYDRGWGQPQHF.

The gene calls are TRBV5-1 and TRBJ2-3; TRBD1 might be the D (5 bases). V was pared by 1 base and J by 2 bases, with 20 bases between. This CDR3 region has 18 residues. CDR1 SGHRS and CDR2 YFSETQ come from the germline V gene. CDR3 bases: TGCGCCAGCAGCTTGACCCCTCCGGGCCAAGGGGTCACAGATACGCAGTATTTT. The encoded protein is CASSLTPPGQGVTDTQYF.

The chain has TRBV10-1 and TRBJ2-7; 12 positions match TRBD2. Trimming removed 9 bases from V and 4 bases from J; junction bases left unmatched: 7. The CDR3 extends over 14 amino acids. Looked up from germline, CDR1 is WNHNN and CDR2 is SYGVQD (reference sequence). The chain's CDR3 is CASLAGGPVYEQYF. CDR3 coding DNA: TGCGCCAGTCTAGCGGGAGGGCCAGTTTACGAGCAGTACTTC.

The gene calls are TRBV7-2 and TRBJ1-4; 7 positions match TRBD1. The CDR3 consists of 15 residues. Looked up from germline, CDR1 is SGHTA and CDR2 is FQGNSA. V lost 5 bases, J lost 6 bases, and 9 bases stayed unmatched. The CDR3: CASSQGTAGDEKLFF. For the CDR3, the DNA is TGTGCCAGCAGCCAGGGGACAGCGGGTGATGAAAAACTGTTTTTT. The full variable domain, with the rest looked up from reference TRBV7-2 and TRBJ1-4, is GAGVSQSPSNKVTEKGKDVELRCDPISGHTALYWYRQSLGQGLEFLIYFQGNSAPDKSGLPSDRFSAERTGGSVSTLTIQRTQQEDSAVYLCASSQGTAGDEKLFFGSGTQLSVL.

This chain joins TRBV7-9 and TRBJ1-2; 8 nucleotides agree with TRBD1. This CDR3 comprises 17 residues. V lost 0 bases and J lost 6; bases outside the gene matches: 12. CDR1 is SEHNR, CDR2 FQNEAQ, per germline (reference sequence). CDR3 nucleotide sequence: TGTGCCAGCAGCTTAGCCCCGGGCAGGGGGCGATCGAATGGCTACACCTTC. Its protein is CASSLAPGRGRSNGYTF.

This chain links TRBV29-1 with TRBJ2-7; maybe TRBD1 (6 bases). The CDR3 spans 15 residues. V shed 5 bases and J shed 4 bases, with 21 bases lying between them. Germline-derived CDR1 and CDR2 are SQVTM and ANQGSEA. The CDR3 protein is CSVTPNRERVYEQYF. The CDR3 DNA reads TGCAGCGTTACCCCAAACAGGGAACGTGTATACGAGCAGTACTTC.

The V call is TRBV27, the J call TRBJ2-7, with TRBD2 matching 11 bases. This CDR3 contains 16 residues. Germline V gene lookup returns CDR1 MNHEY and CDR2 SMNVEV (reference sequence). V lost 1 base, J lost 2 bases, and 4 bases stayed unmatched. The CDR3 bases are TGTGCCAGCAGTTTATTAGCGGGAGGGCACCCCTACGAGCAGTACTTC. Translating gives CASSLLAGGHPYEQYF.